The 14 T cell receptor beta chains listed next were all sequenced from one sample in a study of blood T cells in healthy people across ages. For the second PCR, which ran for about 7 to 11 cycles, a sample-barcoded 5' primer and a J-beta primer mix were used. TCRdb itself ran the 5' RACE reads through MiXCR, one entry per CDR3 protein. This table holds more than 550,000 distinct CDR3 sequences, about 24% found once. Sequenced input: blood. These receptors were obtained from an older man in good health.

CDR3 sequence (DNA): TGTGCCAGTAGTGGGACCCTATATGGCTACACCTTC. Its translation: CASSGTLYGYTF. This rearrangement joins TRBV19 to TRBJ1-2; the D gene is possibly TRBD1 (5 bases). This CDR3 contains 12 residues. Germline CDR1 and CDR2: LNHDA and SQIVND (reference sequence). V gave up 5 bases and J gave up 5 bases, with 9 bases separating them.

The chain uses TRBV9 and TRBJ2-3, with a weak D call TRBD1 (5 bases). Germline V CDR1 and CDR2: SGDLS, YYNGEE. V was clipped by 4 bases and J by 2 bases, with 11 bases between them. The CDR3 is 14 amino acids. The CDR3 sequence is CASSSDRNTDTQYF. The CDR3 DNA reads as TGTGCCAGCAGCTCCGACAGAAACACAGATACGCAGTATTTT. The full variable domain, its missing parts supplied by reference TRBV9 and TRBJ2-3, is DSGVTQTPKHLITATGQRVTLRCSPRSGDLSVYWYQQSLDQGLQFLIQYYNGEERAKGNILERFSAQQFPDLHSELNLSSLELGDSALYFCASSSDRNTDTQYFGPGTRLTVL.

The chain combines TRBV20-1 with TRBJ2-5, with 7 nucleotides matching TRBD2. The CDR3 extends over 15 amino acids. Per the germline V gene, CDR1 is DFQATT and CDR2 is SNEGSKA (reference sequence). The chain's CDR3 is CTARSREASQETQYF. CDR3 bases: TGCACCGCTAGGTCCCGGGAGGCCTCTCAAGAGACCCAGTACTTC.

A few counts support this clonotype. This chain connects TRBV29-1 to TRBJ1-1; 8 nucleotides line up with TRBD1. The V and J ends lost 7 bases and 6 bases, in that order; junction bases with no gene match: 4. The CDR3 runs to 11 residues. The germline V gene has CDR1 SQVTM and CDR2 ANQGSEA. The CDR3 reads CSGQGASEAFF. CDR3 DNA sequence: TGCAGCGGGCAGGGGGCCTCTGAAGCTTTCTTT. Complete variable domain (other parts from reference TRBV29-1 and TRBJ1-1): SAVISQKPSRDICQRGTSLTIQCQVDSQVTMMFWYRQQPGQSLTLIATANQGSEATYESGFVIDKFPISRPNLTFSTLTVSNMSPEDSSIYLCSGQGASEAFFGQGTRLTVV.

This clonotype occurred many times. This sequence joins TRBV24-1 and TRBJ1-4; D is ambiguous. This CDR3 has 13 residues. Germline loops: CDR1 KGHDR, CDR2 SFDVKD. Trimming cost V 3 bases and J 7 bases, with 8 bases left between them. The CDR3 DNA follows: TGTGCCACCAGTGATCCTAAGGGTGAAAAACTGTTTTTT. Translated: CATSDPKGEKLFF.

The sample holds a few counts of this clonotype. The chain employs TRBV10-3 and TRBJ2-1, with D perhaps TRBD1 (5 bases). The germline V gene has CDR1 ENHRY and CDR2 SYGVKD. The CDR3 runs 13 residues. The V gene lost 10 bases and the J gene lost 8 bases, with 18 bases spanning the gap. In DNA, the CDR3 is TGTGCCACCCAGGGATCAGCGACTGATGAGCAGTTCTTC. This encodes CATQGSATDEQFF.

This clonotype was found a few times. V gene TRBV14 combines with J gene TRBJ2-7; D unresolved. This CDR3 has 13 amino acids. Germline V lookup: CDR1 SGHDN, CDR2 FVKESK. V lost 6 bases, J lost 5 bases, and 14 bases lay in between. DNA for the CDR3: TGTGCCAGCAGTCCTCGGAATTCACACGAGCAGTACTTC. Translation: CASSPRNSHEQYF.

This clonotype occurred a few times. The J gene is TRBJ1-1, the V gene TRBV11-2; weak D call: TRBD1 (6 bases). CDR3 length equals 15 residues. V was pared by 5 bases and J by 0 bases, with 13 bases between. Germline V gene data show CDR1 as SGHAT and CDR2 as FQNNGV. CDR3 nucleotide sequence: TGTGCCAGCAGCACAAGACAGGACTTGAACACTGAAGCTTTCTTT. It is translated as CASSTRQDLNTEAFF.

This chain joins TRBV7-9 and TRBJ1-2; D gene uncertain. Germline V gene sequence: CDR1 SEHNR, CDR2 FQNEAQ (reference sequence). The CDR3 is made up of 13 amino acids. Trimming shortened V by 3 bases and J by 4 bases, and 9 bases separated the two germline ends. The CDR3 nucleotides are TGTGCCAGCAGCTTGAGCGCAGTCTATGGCTACACCTTC. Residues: CASSLSAVYGYTF. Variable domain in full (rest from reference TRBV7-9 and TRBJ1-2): DTGVSQNPRHKITKRGQNVTFRCDPISEHNRLYWYRQTLGQGPEFLTYFQNEAQLEKSRLLSDRFSAERPKGSFSTLEIQRTEQGDSAMYLCASSLSAVYGYTFGSGTRLTVV.

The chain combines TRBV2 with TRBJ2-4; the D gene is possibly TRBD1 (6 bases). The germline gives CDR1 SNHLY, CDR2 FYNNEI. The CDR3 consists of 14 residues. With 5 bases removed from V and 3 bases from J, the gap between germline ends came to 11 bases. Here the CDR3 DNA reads TGTGCCAGCAGTCCTGACAGGTTCAAAAACATTCAGTACTTC. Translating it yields CASSPDRFKNIQYF.

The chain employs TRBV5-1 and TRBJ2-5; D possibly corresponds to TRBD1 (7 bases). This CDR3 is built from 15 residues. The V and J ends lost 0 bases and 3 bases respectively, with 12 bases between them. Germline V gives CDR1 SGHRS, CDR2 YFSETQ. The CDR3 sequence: CASSLDTGEEETQYF. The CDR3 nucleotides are TGCGCCAGCAGCTTGGATACAGGGGAGGAAGAGACCCAGTACTTC.

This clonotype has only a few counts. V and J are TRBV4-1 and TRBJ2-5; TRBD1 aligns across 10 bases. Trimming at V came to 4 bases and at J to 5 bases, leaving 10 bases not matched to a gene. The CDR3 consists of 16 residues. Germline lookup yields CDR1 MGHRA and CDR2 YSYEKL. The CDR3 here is CASSPTDRGREETQYF. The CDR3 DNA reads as TGCGCCAGCAGCCCCACTGACAGGGGGCGGGAGGAGACCCAGTACTTC.

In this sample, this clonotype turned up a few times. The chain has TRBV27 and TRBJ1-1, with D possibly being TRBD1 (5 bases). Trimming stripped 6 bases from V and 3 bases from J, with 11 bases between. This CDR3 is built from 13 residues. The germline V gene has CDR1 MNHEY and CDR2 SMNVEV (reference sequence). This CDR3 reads CASRLDRDTEAFF. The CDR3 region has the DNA TGTGCCAGCAGACTTGACAGAGACACTGAAGCTTTCTTT.

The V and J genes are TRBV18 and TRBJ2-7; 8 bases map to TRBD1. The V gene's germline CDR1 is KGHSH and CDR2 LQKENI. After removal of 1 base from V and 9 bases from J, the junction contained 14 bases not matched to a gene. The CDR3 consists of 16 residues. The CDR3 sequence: CASSPRYGARGQGQYF. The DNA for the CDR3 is TGTGCCAGCTCACCACGGTATGGGGCCAGAGGACAGGGGCAGTACTTC.